This T cell receptor beta chain was obtained from a study of blood T cell repertoires in COVID-19. TCRdb's copy holds only in-frame clones and misses some; the assay was immunoSEQ multiplex PCR. This table has 50,000 to 65,000 clones, approximately 81% appearing once. Germline V gives CDR1 MNHNS, CDR2 SASEGT. CDR3 length: 19 amino acids. Unmatched junction bases numbered 11, after V lost 3 bases and J lost 0 bases. The sequencing input was peripheral blood. The rearrangement uses TRBV6-1 and TRBJ2-2, with 9 nucleotides matching TRBD2. The clonotype originates from a man between 35 and 55 years old with active COVID-19. In DNA, the CDR3 is TGTGCCAGCAGTGACCCCCTATCTCTAGCGGGGTCGAACACCGGGGAGCTGTTTTTT. This codes for CASSDPLSLAGSNTGELFF.